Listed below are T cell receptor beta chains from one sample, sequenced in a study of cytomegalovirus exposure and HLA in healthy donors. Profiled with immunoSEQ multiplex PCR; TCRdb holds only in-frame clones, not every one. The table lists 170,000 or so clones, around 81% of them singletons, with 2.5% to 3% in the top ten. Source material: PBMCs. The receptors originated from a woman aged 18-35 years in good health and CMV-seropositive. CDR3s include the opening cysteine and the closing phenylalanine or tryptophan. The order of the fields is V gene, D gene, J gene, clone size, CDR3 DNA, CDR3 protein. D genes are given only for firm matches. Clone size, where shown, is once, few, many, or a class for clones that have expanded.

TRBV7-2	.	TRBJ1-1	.	TGTGCCAGCAGCTTAGTTTACATGAACACTGAAGCTTTCTTT	CASSLVYMNTEAFF
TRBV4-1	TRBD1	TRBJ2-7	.	TGCGCCAGCAGCCAAGATTCCGCACAGGGGGCCTACGAGCAGTACTTC	CASSQDSAQGAYEQYF
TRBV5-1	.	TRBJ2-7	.	TGCGCCAGCAGCCCGGCCCCAGGGCTGAAAAACGAGCAGTACTTC	CASSPAPGLKNEQYF
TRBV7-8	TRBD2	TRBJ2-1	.	TGTGCCAGCAGCTCCTTTAGCGGGGGAGGAAATGAGCAGTTCTTC	CASSSFSGGGNEQFF
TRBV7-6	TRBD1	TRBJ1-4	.	TGTGCCAGCAGCTCGACAGGGGGCGCGGACGAAAAACTGTTTTTT	CASSSTGGADEKLFF
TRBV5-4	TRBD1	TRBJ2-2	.	TGTGCCAGCAGCCCGCGGAGGCTACAGGGGAGCGGGGAGCTGTTTTTT	CASSPRRLQGSGELFF
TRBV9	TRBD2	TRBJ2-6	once	TGTGCCAGCAGCTTGGGACTATATACCTCTGGGGCCAACGTCCTGACTTTC	CASSLGLYTSGANVLTF
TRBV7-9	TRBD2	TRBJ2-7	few	TGTGCCAGCAGCCCGTTGCCGGGGGGTAGCTCCTACGAGCAGTACTTC	CASSPLPGGSSYEQYF
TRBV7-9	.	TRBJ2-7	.	TGTGCCAGCAGCCTATCCCCCCCCTACTACGAGCAGTACTTC	CASSLSPPYYEQYF
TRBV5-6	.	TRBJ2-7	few	TGTGCCAGCAGCGGGGACAAAGACAACGAGCAGTACTTC	CASSGDKDNEQYF
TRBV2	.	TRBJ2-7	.	TGTGCCAGCAGTCGACACAAATCCAGGGTTTGGACCTACGAGCAGTACTTC	CASSRHKSRVWTYEQYF
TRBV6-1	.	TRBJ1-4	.	TGTGCCAGCAGGGCAACAACTAATGAAAAACTGTTTTTT	CASRATTNEKLFF
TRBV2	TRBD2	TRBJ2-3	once	TGTGCCAGCAGGAGCGGGGGGGCTTCAGATACGCAGTATTTT	CASRSGGASDTQYF
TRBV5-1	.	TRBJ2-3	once	TGCGCCAGCAGCTTGTTCTCAGGTGGCACAGATACGCAGTATTTT	CASSLFSGGTDTQYF
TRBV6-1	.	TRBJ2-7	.	TGTGCCAGCAGTGTCCGGGACAACTACGAGCAGTACTTC	CASSVRDNYEQYF
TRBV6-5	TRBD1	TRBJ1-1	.	TGTGCCAGCACCCGGACAGGGGGCGGTCCTGAAGCTTTCTTT	CASTRTGGGPEAFF
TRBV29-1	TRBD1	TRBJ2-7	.	TGCAGCTCACTCGCCGGGACAGGGGGCGAGCAGTACTTC	CSSLAGTGGEQYF
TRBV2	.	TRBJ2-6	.	TGTGCCAGCAGTGTTTTCGGCCAGGCTGACCACTCTGGGGCCAACGTCCTGACTTTC	CASSVFGQADHSGANVLTF
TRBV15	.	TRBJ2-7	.	TGTGCCACCAGCAGACCGACAGGCGTTAGCTCCTACGAGCAGTACTTC	CATSRPTGVSSYEQYF
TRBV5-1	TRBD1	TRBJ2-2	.	TGCGCCAGCAGCTGGGGGGACAGGGGCACCGGGGAGCTGTTTTTT	CASSWGDRGTGELFF
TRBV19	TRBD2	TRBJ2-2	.	TGTGCCAGTACAACAGCGGGGGGTGCTGGGGAGCTGTTTTTT	CASTTAGGAGELFF
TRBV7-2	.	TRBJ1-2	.	TGTGCCAGCAGCTTAGCGCAGGGAGGGTATGGCTACACCTTC	CASSLAQGGYGYTF
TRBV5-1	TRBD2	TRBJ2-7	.	TGCGCCAGCAGCTTGGCACCTAGCGGGGGGGCCAATTTCTACGAGCAGTACTTC	CASSLAPSGGANFYEQYF
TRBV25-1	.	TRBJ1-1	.	TGTGCCAGCACCGAAAGGGGACTCACTGAAGCTTTCTTT	CASTERGLTEAFF
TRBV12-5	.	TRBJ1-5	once	TGTGCTAGTGGCCCCGACAACCAGCCCCAGCATTTT	CASGPDNQPQHF
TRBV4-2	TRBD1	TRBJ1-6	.	TGTGCCAGCAGCCAGTATACAGGGGTAACCTATAATTCACCCCTCCACTTT	CASSQYTGVTYNSPLHF
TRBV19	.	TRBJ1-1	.	TGTGCCAGTAGTGCCCCCACCGATGACAGACAGAACACTGAAGCTTTCTTT	CASSAPTDDRQNTEAFF
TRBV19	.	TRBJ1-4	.	TGTGCCAGTAGTGAAGCTGCCCCTAATGAAAAACTGTTTTTT	CASSEAAPNEKLFF
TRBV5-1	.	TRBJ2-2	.	TGCGCCAGCAGTGTCTCGCGGAACACCGGGGAGCTGTTTTTT	CASSVSRNTGELFF
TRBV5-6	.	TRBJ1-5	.	TGTGCCAGCAGCCAGAGAACAGGGAACAATCAGCCCCAGCATTTT	CASSQRTGNNQPQHF
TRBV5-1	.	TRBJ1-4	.	TGCGCCAGCAGCCCGGGGGCTAATGAAAAACTGTTTTTT	CASSPGANEKLFF
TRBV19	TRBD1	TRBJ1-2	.	TGTGCCACCGGACAGGAAAGAGCTAACTATGGCTACACCTTC	CATGQERANYGYTF
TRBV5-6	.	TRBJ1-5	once	TGTGCCAGCAGCTTGAGCCGGAATCAGCCCCAGCATTTT	CASSLSRNQPQHF
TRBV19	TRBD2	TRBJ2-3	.	TGTGCCAGTAAGTCCGTAGCGGGCAGCACAGATACGCAGTATTTT	CASKSVAGSTDTQYF
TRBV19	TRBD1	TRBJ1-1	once	TGTGCCAGCCTAGGGACAGGGGGCCCGATCACTGAAGCTTTCTTT	CASLGTGGPITEAFF
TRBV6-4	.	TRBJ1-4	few	TGTGCCAGTTTTCAGGGGTTATGGGAAAAACTGTTTTTT	CASFQGLWEKLFF
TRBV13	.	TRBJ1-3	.	TGTGCCAGCAGCTTAGCGTCCGGAAACACCATATATTTT	CASSLASGNTIYF
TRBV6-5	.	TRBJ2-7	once	TGTGCCAGCAATCATCCAGGGGGGAGGGAGCAGTACTTC	CASNHPGGREQYF
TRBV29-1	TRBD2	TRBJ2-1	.	TGCAGCGTTGAGGGGGCTAGCGGGGGCTACAATGAGCAGTTCTTC	CSVEGASGGYNEQFF
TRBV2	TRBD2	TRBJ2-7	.	TGTGCCAGCAGTGAAGCGATAGCGGGGACTTACTACGAGCAGTACTTC	CASSEAIAGTYYEQYF
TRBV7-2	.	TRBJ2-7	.	TGTGCCAGCAGCTTAGATACAGGGACCTACGAGCAGTACTTC	CASSLDTGTYEQYF
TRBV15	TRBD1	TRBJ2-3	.	TGTGCCACCAGCAGAGACGGGACAGGGGGTATTATAAGGTATTTT	CATSRDGTGGIIRYF
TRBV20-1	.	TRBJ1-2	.	TGCAGTGCTCCAAACTATGGCTACACCTTC	CSAPNYGYTF
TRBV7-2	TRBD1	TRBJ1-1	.	TGTGCCAGCAGCCGGGACAGAATCATGAACACTGAAGCTTTCTTT	CASSRDRIMNTEAFF
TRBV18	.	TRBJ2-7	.	TGTGCCAGCTCACCACCCGGGAGAGCCTACGAGCAGTACTTC	CASSPPGRAYEQYF
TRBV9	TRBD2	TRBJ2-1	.	TGTGCCAGCAGCTCCCAAGCGGGGGGGCCGAGAAATGAGCAGTTCTTC	CASSSQAGGPRNEQFF
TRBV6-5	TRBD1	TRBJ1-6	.	TGTGCCAGTAGGGACAGGGTAAATTCACCCCTCCACTTT	CASRDRVNSPLHF
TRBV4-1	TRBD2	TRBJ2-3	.	TGCGCCAGCATGTCACGGGGACTAGTATCCGATACGCAGTATTTT	CASMSRGLVSDTQYF
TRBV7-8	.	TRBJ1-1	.	TGTGCCAGCAGCTTAGAATCCGGGGACACTGAAGCTTTCTTT	CASSLESGDTEAFF